This entry concerns a single T cell receptor beta chain. This sample was included in a study of cytomegalovirus exposure and HLA in healthy donors. Germline V gene data show CDR1 as ENHRY and CDR2 as SYGVKD. The CDR3 length is 14 residues. J lost 1 base, V lost 6 bases, and 3 bases had no gene match. Primers included in the PCR were 60 Vbeta and 13 Jbeta primers. The assay was immunoSEQ multiplex PCR, and TCRdb's table has in-frame clones only and misses some. Listed are approximately 150,000 clones; approximately 2% falls within the top ten. Sequencing input: PBMCs. This chain joins TRBV10-3 and TRBJ2-3; 8 bases fit TRBD1. The TCR comes from a woman younger than 30 in good health and CMV-seronegative. CDR3 loop: CAISDRGGTDTQYF. For the CDR3, the DNA is TGTGCCATCAGCGACAGGGGCGGCACAGATACGCAGTATTTT.